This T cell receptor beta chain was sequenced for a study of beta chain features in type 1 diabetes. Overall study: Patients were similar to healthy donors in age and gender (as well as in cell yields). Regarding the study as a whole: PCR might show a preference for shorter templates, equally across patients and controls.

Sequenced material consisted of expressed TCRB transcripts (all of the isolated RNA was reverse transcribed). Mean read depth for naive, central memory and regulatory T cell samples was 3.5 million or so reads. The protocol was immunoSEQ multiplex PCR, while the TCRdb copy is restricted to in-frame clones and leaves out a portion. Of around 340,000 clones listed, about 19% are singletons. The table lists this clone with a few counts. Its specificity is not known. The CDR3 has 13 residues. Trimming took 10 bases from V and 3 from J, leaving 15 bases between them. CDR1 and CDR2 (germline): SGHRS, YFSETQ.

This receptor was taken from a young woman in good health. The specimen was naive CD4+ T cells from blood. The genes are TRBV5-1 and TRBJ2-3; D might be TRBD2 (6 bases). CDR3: CASGLAGTDTQYF. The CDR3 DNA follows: TGCGCCTCCGGCCTGGCGGGGACAGATACGCAGTATTTT.